The T cell receptor beta chain under discussion was sequenced for a study of beta chain features in type 1 diabetes. Expressed TCRB transcripts were sequenced after all isolated RNA was converted to cDNA. The assay was immunoSEQ multiplex PCR, and TCRdb's table has in-frame clones only and misses some. The sample has 900,000 or so clones, 15% to 20% seen once. The CDR3 is made up of 12 amino acids. Per germline, CDR1 SGHRS and CDR2 YFSETQ. The source material was naive CD4+ T cells from blood. The clonotype comes from a woman aged 18-35 years in good health. The V and J genes are TRBV5-1 and TRBJ2-5; D unresolved. The J call is in doubt because the DNA end fits TRBJ2-7 better. The CDR3 reads CASSFGGYEQYF. CDR3 DNA sequence: TGCGCCAGCAGCTTTGGTGGATACGAGCAGTACTTC.